The clone carrying this T cell receptor (beta chain) was found a few times. This CDR3 region has 15 residues. The germline V gene encodes CDR1 KGHSH and CDR2 LQKENI. V lost 2 bases and J lost 6; bases outside the gene matches: 6. The data stem from a study of response to subunit inactivated influenza vaccine. TCRdb re-derived calls from the RT-PCR reads in MiXCR, one entry per CDR3 protein. The sample yields about 480,000 distinct CDR3 sequences, 9.5% to 13% seen once. The receptor's source is a man aged 45 to 65 who received an inactivated influenza vaccine. Here the sequenced sample was PBMCs from blood, taken roughly 6 weeks after vaccination. This sequence joins TRBV18 and TRBJ2-4; the match to TRBD1 covers 8 bases. As DNA, the CDR3 is TGTGCCAGCTCACCAAGGGGGACAGGTGGAAACATTCAGTACTTC. This translates into CASSPRGTGGNIQYF.